Listed below are T cell receptor beta chains from one sample, sequenced in a study of esophageal squamous cell carcinoma under preoperative chemotherapy. TCRdb re-called the PCR reads through MiXCR, storing one row per CDR3 protein. The top ten clones hold roughly 30% of a sample with 15,000 to 20,000 distinct CDR3 sequences, 48% of them seen once. The material was obtained from a patient given preoperative chemotherapy. These TCRs come from a human donor with esophageal squamous cell carcinoma. The donor label of this sample is uncertain. Each CDR3 is given with its conserved first and last residue. Each record gives: J gene, clone size, D gene, V gene, CDR3 protein, CDR3 DNA. A D gene is named only where the DNA matches it firmly. Rows give clone size only sometimes, using once, few, many, or a class for an expanded clone.

J: TRBJ2-1
size: NA
D: TRBD1
V: TRBV18
CDR3: CASSLPDRADEQFF
DNA: TGTGCCAGCTCACTTCCCGACAGGGCCGATGAGCAGTTCTTC

J: TRBJ2-7
size: NA
D: NA
V: TRBV19
CDR3: CASASGGEDYEQYF
DNA: TGTGCCAGCGCGTCGGGGGGCGAGGACTACGAGCAGTACTTC

J: TRBJ2-5
size: once
D: NA
V: TRBV6-2/TRBV6-3
CDR3: CASSSPSLGRRQETQYF
DNA: TGTGCCAGCAGTTCCCCCTCTTTAGGGAGACGACAAGAGACCCAGTACTTC

J: TRBJ2-5
size: NA
D: NA
V: TRBV11-2
CDR3: CASSLDWAVGGLNEQYF
DNA: TGTGCCAGCAGCTTAGATTGGGCCGTGGGGGGTCTCAATGAGCAGTACTTC

J: TRBJ2-3
size: many
D: TRBD2
V: TRBV7-2
CDR3: CASSSGGVSTDTQYF
DNA: TGTGCCAGCAGCTCCGGGGGGGTGAGCACAGATACGCAGTATTTT

J: TRBJ2-5
size: once
D: TRBD1
V: TRBV12-3/TRBV12-4
CDR3: CASSSTGVDAETQYF
DNA: TGTGCCAGCAGTTCAACAGGGGTAGACGCAGAGACCCAGTACTTC

J: TRBJ2-1
size: NA
D: TRBD2
V: TRBV18
CDR3: CASQEQREGDEQFF
DNA: TGTGCCAGCCAAGAGCAGCGGGAGGGGGATGAGCAGTTCTTC

J: TRBJ2-3
size: NA
D: TRBD2
V: TRBV6-1
CDR3: CASSGGGDTQYF
DNA: TGTGCCAGCAGTGGGGGGGGAGATACGCAGTATTTT

J: TRBJ2-3
size: many
D: TRBD1
V: TRBV27
CDR3: CASSPRTGGTDTQYF
DNA: TGTGCCAGCAGTCCCCGGACAGGGGGGACAGATACGCAGTATTTT

J: TRBJ2-4
size: NA
D: NA
V: TRBV7-2
CDR3: CASRAPGRGGTDTQYF
DNA: TGTGCCAGCCGCGCCCCGGGGCGGGGAGGCACAGACACTCAGTACTTC

J: TRBJ2-5
size: NA
D: TRBD1
V: TRBV7-2
CDR3: CASSARQGRGTETQYF
DNA: TGTGCCAGCAGCGCACGACAGGGCCGTGGCACAGAGACCCAGTACTTC

J: TRBJ2-1
size: many
D: TRBD2
V: TRBV11-3
CDR3: CASSLGGLAGEEQFF
DNA: TGTGCCAGCAGCTTAGGGGGACTAGCGGGAGAGGAGCAGTTCTTC

J: TRBJ2-2
size: few
D: TRBD1
V: TRBV27
CDR3: CASPPRDRITGELFF
DNA: TGTGCCAGCCCACCCCGGGACAGAATCACCGGGGAGCTGTTTTTT

J: TRBJ2-7
size: NA
D: NA
V: TRBV12-3/TRBV12-4
CDR3: CASSLTRGAGANEQYF
DNA: TGTGCCAGCAGTTTAACCAGGGGGGCTGGGGCCAACGAGCAGTACTTC

J: TRBJ1-5
size: NA
D: NA
V: TRBV11-3
CDR3: CASSLVGPPDSNQPQHF
DNA: TGTGCCAGCAGCTTAGTCGGTCCTCCGGACAGCAATCAGCCCCAGCATTTT

J: TRBJ2-5
size: NA
D: TRBD1
V: TRBV6-1
CDR3: CASSEYLTGGRRGLETQYF
DNA: TGTGCCAGCAGTGAATACTTGACAGGGGGGAGAAGGGGGCTGGAGACCCAGTACTTC

J: TRBJ1-5
size: NA
D: NA
V: TRBV27
CDR3: CASSFYSNQPQHF
DNA: TGTGCCAGCAGTTTCTATAGCAATCAGCCCCAGCATTTT

J: TRBJ2-5
size: few
D: NA
V: TRBV7-6
CDR3: CASSLAGSQETQYF
DNA: TGTGCCAGCAGCTTAGCTGGGTCACAAGAGACCCAGTACTTC

J: TRBJ2-1
size: many
D: NA
V: TRBV7-3
CDR3: CASSLTLGRHEETQFF
DNA: TGTGCCAGCAGCTTAACTCTAGGCAGACACGAAGAGACCCAGTTCTTC

J: TRBJ2-5
size: many
D: NA
V: TRBV7-2
CDR3: CASSLHGTQETQYF
DNA: TGTGCCAGCAGCTTACATGGGACTCAAGAGACCCAGTACTTC

J: TRBJ2-3
size: NA
D: NA
V: TRBV11-2
CDR3: CASGYTQYF
DNA: TGTGCCAGCGGCTATACGCAGTATTTT

J: TRBJ1-2
size: NA
D: NA
V: TRBV19
CDR3: CASSHRGGSSTDGYTF
DNA: TGTGCCAGTAGTCATCGGGGGGGCTCCTCCACGGATGGCTACACCTTC

J: TRBJ2-5
size: many
D: NA
V: TRBV12-3/TRBV12-4
CDR3: CASSVREQGGETQYF
DNA: TGTGCCAGCAGTGTCCGAGAACAGGGCGGTGAGACCCAGTACTTC

J: TRBJ2-4
size: NA
D: NA
V: TRBV7-2
CDR3: CASGLVRGRNKDTQYF
DNA: TGTGCCAGCGGGTTGGTGCGGGGACGGAATAAAGACACTCAGTACTTC

J: TRBJ2-5
size: NA
D: NA
V: TRBV7-8
CDR3: CASSPLATETQYF
DNA: TGTGCCAGCAGCCCATTGGCCACAGAGACCCAGTATTTC

J: TRBJ2-5
size: NA
D: NA
V: TRBV5-1
CDR3: CASSLVRFQETQYF
DNA: TGCGCCAGCAGCTTGGTCCGGTTCCAAGAGACCCAGTACTTC

J: TRBJ2-3
size: NA
D: TRBD2
V: TRBV7-8
CDR3: CASSPTGLAGQDTQYF
DNA: TGTGCCAGCAGCCCAACGGGGCTAGCGGGACAAGATACGCAGTATTTT

J: TRBJ2-3
size: many
D: NA
V: TRBV5-6
CDR3: CASSLGQDTQYF
DNA: TGTGCCAGCAGCTTGGGGCAAGATACGCAGTATTTT

J: TRBJ2-3
size: NA
D: NA
V: TRBV7-9
CDR3: CASSPRGEPWGTDIQYF
DNA: TGTGCCAGCAGCCCCAGGGGGGAGCCTTGGGGCACAGACATTCAGTATTTC

J: TRBJ2-3
size: few
D: NA
V: TRBV18
CDR3: CATPGASTDTQYF
DNA: TGTGCCACCCCCGGAGCTAGCACAGATACGCAGTATTTT

J: TRBJ2-3
size: NA
D: NA
V: TRBV6-1
CDR3: CASSERGPDTQYF
DNA: TGTGCCAGCAGTGAGAGGGGTCCAGATACGCAGTATTTT

J: TRBJ2-1
size: NA
D: TRBD1
V: TRBV7-7
CDR3: CASSLGTGSSYNEQFF
DNA: TGTGCTAGCAGCTTAGGGACAGGGAGCTCCTACAATGAGCAGTTCTTC

J: TRBJ2-7
size: few
D: NA
V: TRBV11-3
CDR3: CASSLGRSSPHGNEQYF
DNA: TGTGCCAGCAGCTTAGGGAGGAGCTCCCCCCACGGCAATGAGCAGTACTTC

J: TRBJ1-4
size: few
D: NA
V: TRBV6-1
CDR3: CASSEERGEKLFF
DNA: TGTGCCAGCAGTGAAGAACGGGGGGAAAAACTGTTTTTT

J: TRBJ2-3
size: NA
D: NA
V: TRBV12-3/TRBV12-4
CDR3: CASSSVTSTDTQYF
DNA: TGTGCCAGCAGTTCGGTGACTAGCACAGATACGCAGTATTTT

J: TRBJ2-3
size: NA
D: NA
V: TRBV6-1
CDR3: CASSASELGATDTQYF
DNA: TGTGCGAGCAGCGCGTCGGAGCTGGGCGCCACAGATACGCAGTACTTT

J: TRBJ2-2
size: NA
D: NA
V: TRBV7-2
CDR3: CASSHATGVSTGELFF
DNA: TGTGCCAGCAGCCACGCTACGGGGGTGAGCACCGGGGAGCTGTTTTTT

J: TRBJ2-5
size: NA
D: NA
V: TRBV7-2
CDR3: CASSLGGSSWEQYF
DNA: TGTGCCAGCAGCTTAGGAGGGTCTAGCTGGGAGCAGTACTTC

J: TRBJ2-7
size: many
D: NA
V: TRBV6-1
CDR3: CASSEDGRPSYEQYF
DNA: TGTGCCAGCAGTGAAGATGGGAGACCTTCCTACGAGCAGTACTTC

J: TRBJ1-5
size: NA
D: NA
V: TRBV7-9
CDR3: CASSLGQINQPQHF
DNA: TGTGCCAGCAGCCTAGGACAGATCAATCAGCCCCAGCATTTT

J: TRBJ2-7
size: few
D: TRBD1
V: TRBV19
CDR3: CASSISAGGRYEQYF
DNA: TGTGCCAGTAGTATTTCGGCAGGGGGTAGGTACGAGCAGTACTTC

J: TRBJ2-2
size: NA
D: TRBD2
V: TRBV6-4
CDR3: CASSDLARESGEQFF
DNA: TGTGCCAGCAGTGACCTGGCGCGGGAGTCCGGTGAGCAGTTTTTT

J: TRBJ2-3
size: many
D: TRBD2
V: TRBV7-2
CDR3: CASSPEGLAGRRDTQYF
DNA: TGTGCCAGCAGTCCTGAAGGGCTAGCGGGGCGGCGGGATACGCAGTATTTT

J: TRBJ2-1
size: NA
D: NA
V: TRBV10-3
CDR3: CAISVGGDVDEQFF
DNA: TGTGCCATCAGTGTGGGGGGAGACGTTGATGAGCAGTTCTTC

J: TRBJ2-5
size: large
D: NA
V: TRBV12-3/TRBV12-4
CDR3: CASSWDIRRETQYF
DNA: TGTGCCAGCAGTTGGGACATCCGACGGGAGACCCAGTACTTC

J: TRBJ2-6
size: NA
D: TRBD1
V: TRBV7-7
CDR3: CASSLAPRDRASGANELTF
DNA: TGTGCCAGCAGCTTAGCCCCCCGGGACAGGGCCTCTGGCGCCAACGAGCTGACCTTC